What follows are 7 T cell receptor beta chains derived from one specimen sequenced in a study of Graves' ophthalmopathy and Graves' hyperthyroidism. The authors amplified TCR beta CDR3 regions from RNA transcripts. Amplification began with first-round RT-PCR using HTBI primers, then second-round multiplex PCR was performed. From the multiplex PCR reads, TCRdb called clonotypes with MiXCR, one entry per CDR3 protein. The sample has about 420,000 distinct CDR3 sequences; more than 20% are singletons. The sample comprised peripheral blood. These receptors were collected from a woman under 30 with stable Graves' hyperthyroidism.

This clonotype was observed at least ten times. The V and J genes are TRBV7-8 and TRBJ2-7; D possibly corresponds to TRBD1 (6 bases). Per the germline V gene, CDR1 is SGHVS and CDR2 is FQNEAQ. This CDR3 is built from 16 residues. Trimming cost V 1 base and J 4 bases, with 17 bases left between them. CDR3: CASSLVDVGAWYEQYF. Written as DNA, the CDR3 is TGTGCCAGCAGCTTAGTTGACGTGGGGGCGTGGTACGAGCAGTACTTC.

This clonotype showed up many times. This chain links TRBV27 with TRBJ1-5; 11 bases are a match to TRBD1. Trimming took 6 bases from V and 6 from J; bases not matched to a gene: 10. Germline lookup yields CDR1 MNHEY and CDR2 SMNVEV (reference sequence). CDR3 length equals 16 residues. The CDR3 nucleotides are TGTGCCAGCAGGTCCCTGGACAGGGGGCTACCTCAGCCCCAGCATTTT. The encoded protein is CASRSLDRGLPQPQHF.

At least ten counts were recorded for this clonotype. The chain has TRBV18 and TRBJ1-2; a weak D match, TRBD1 (5 bases). Per the germline V gene, CDR1 is KGHSH and CDR2 is LQKENI. The CDR3 runs 15 residues. V dropped 2 bases and J dropped 2 bases, with 12 bases sitting between them. CDR3 sequence reads: CASSPAGQGNYGYTF. CDR3 DNA: TGTGCCAGCTCACCAGCGGGGCAGGGCAACTATGGCTACACCTTC. The full variable domain, rest sourced from reference TRBV18 and TRBJ1-2, is NAGVMQNPRHLVRRRGQEARLRCSPMKGHSHVYWYRQLPEEGLKFMVYLQKENIIDESGMPKERFSAEFPKEGPSILRIQQVVRGDSAAYFCASSPAGQGNYGYTFGSGTRLTVV.

There are a few counts of this clonotype. The CDR3 sequence is CAWSLISYEQYF. CDR3 coding DNA: TGTGCCTGGAGCCTCATCTCCTACGAGCAGTACTTC. V and J are TRBV30 and TRBJ2-7; no definite D call. V dropped 3 bases and J dropped 0 bases, with 6 bases sitting between them. Germline CDR1 is GTSNPN and CDR2 is SVGIG (reference sequence). The CDR3 contains 12 residues.

V is TRBV5-5 and J is TRBJ1-1; possible D gene TRBD1, 5 bases. The germline gives CDR1 SGHKS, CDR2 YYEKEE (reference sequence). Trimming stripped 2 bases from V and 5 bases from J, with 13 bases between. This CDR3 contains 14 residues. Here the CDR3 DNA reads TGTGCCAGCAGCTTAAGAGGGGATTGGACTGAAGCTTTCTTT. Protein: CASSLRGDWTEAFF.

As for this clonotype: Since a much larger clone is just one base distant, this may be a read error. The V gene is TRBV11-2, the J gene TRBJ2-7; D is undetermined. The CDR3 has 13 residues. In germline, CDR1 is SGHAT, CDR2 FQNNGV. The CDR3 loop reads CASCFENGYEQYF. For the CDR3, the DNA is TGTGCCAGCTGCTTTGAAAACGGCTACGAGCAGTACTTC.

This clonotype was counted between two and nine times. At one end, the junction sequence differs from germline, possibly due to a read error. The chain employs TRBV6-1 and TRBJ2-5; 14 bases line up with TRBD2. From germline, CDR1 is MNHNS and CDR2 SASEGT. CDR3 length: 15 amino acids. The CDR3 protein is CASSEGLAGEETKYF. The CDR3 coding sequence is TGTGCCAGCAGTGAGGGACTAGCGGGGGAAGAGACCAAGTACTTC.